This is a list of T cell receptor beta chains from one sample in a study of beta chain features in type 1 diabetes. Assay: immunoSEQ multiplex PCR; the TCRdb copy retains only in-frame clones and omits some. The sample has under 250,000 clones, around an eighth seen once. Sequenced material: naive CD4+ T cells from blood. The receptors shown here come from a woman in her thirties or forties in good health. CDR3s include the opening cysteine and the closing phenylalanine or tryptophan. D genes are given only for firm matches. Part of the rows lack a size; the others show once, few, many or a class for expanded clones.

DNA: TGTGCTAGTGGTTTGGTACAGAGCGGGGACTACAATGAGCAGTTCTTC; CDR3: CASGLVQSGDYNEQFF; D: TRBD2; size: .; V: TRBV12-5; J: TRBJ2-1
DNA: TGTGCCAGTAGTATAGCGACAGGGCTCTACGAGCAGTACTTC; CDR3: CASSIATGLYEQYF; D: TRBD1; size: .; V: TRBV19; J: TRBJ2-7
DNA: TGTGCCAGCAGCGCGACAGGGGCGGGTGGCTACACCTTC; CDR3: CASSATGAGGYTF; D: TRBD1; size: .; V: TRBV9; J: TRBJ1-2
DNA: TGTGCCAGCAGCCGGGACAGGGATGGAGCCCAGTACTTC; CDR3: CASSRDRDGAQYF; D: TRBD1; size: few; V: TRBV11-3; J: TRBJ2-5
DNA: TGTGCCAGCAGTGAATCTGCGGGGGGGAACACAGATACGCAGTATTTT; CDR3: CASSESAGGNTDTQYF; D: TRBD2; size: few; V: TRBV2; J: TRBJ2-3
DNA: TGTGCCAGCAGTGAGGGACTCGGCACAGATACGCAGTATTTT; CDR3: CASSEGLGTDTQYF; D: .; size: few; V: TRBV2; J: TRBJ2-3
DNA: TGTGCCGGCAGCTCCCGGGGGGGGGCGGGGGCGTACAATGAGCAGTTCTTC; CDR3: CAGSSRGGAGAYNEQFF; D: TRBD2; size: few; V: TRBV9; J: TRBJ2-1
DNA: TGTGCCAGCAGCTTCGGGGGGGGAGAGACCCAGTACTTC; CDR3: CASSFGGGETQYF; D: TRBD2; size: .; V: TRBV7-9; J: TRBJ2-5
DNA: TGTGCCAGGCTAGCACAGCAACCTTCGGATACGCAGTATTTT; CDR3: CARLAQQPSDTQYF; D: .; size: few; V: TRBV19; J: TRBJ2-3
DNA: TGTGCCGGAGGTATCGGGGGGGGAACAGATACGCAGTATTTT; CDR3: CAGGIGGGTDTQYF; D: TRBD2; size: few; V: TRBV2; J: TRBJ2-3
DNA: TGTGCCAGCAGCTTAAGACAGGGTTGGGATTCACCCCTCCACTTT; CDR3: CASSLRQGWDSPLHF; D: TRBD1; size: .; V: TRBV7-2; J: TRBJ1-6
DNA: TGTGCCAGCAGTTACGGGCGGGGGGGATCCTACAATGAGCAGTTCTTC; CDR3: CASSYGRGGSYNEQFF; D: TRBD2; size: .; V: TRBV6-5; J: TRBJ2-1
DNA: TGCGCCAGCAGCTTGGATCACGGGGGAAATCAGCCCCAGCATTTT; CDR3: CASSLDHGGNQPQHF; D: .; size: .; V: TRBV5-1; J: TRBJ1-5
DNA: TGCAGTGCTAGAGATCTGGAGACCCAGTACTTC; CDR3: CSARDLETQYF; D: .; size: .; V: TRBV20-1; J: TRBJ2-5
DNA: TGTGCCAGCAGTCGGGGGATCTTACCTCCGGGCTACACCTTC; CDR3: CASSRGILPPGYTF; D: .; size: few; V: TRBV6-5; J: TRBJ1-2
DNA: TGCAGCGTATCAACCGGGAACTACGAGCAGTACTTC; CDR3: CSVSTGNYEQYF; D: .; size: few; V: TRBV29-1; J: TRBJ2-7
DNA: TGTGCCAGCAGCTTAGACGGAGGAGTGGGGACCCAGTACTTC; CDR3: CASSLDGGVGTQYF; D: .; size: .; V: TRBV7-2; J: TRBJ2-5
DNA: TGTGCCAGCAGCTGGGGCCGAAGTCAGCCCCAGCATTTT; CDR3: CASSWGRSQPQHF; D: .; size: once; V: TRBV27; J: TRBJ1-5